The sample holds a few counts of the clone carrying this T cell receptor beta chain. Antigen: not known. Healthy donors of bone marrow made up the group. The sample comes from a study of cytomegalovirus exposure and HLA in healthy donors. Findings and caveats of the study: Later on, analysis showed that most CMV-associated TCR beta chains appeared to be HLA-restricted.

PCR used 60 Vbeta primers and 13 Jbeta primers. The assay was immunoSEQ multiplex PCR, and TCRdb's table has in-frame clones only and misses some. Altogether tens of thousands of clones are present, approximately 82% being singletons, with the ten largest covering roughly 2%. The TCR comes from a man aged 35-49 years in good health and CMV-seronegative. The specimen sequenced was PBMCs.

CDR3 loop: CASSELSGSVTGELFF. CDR3 coding DNA: TGTGCCAGCAGTGAACTTAGCGGGAGTGTTACCGGGGAGCTGTTTTTT. V and J are TRBV6-1 and TRBJ2-2; 9 bases align to TRBD2. The germline gives CDR1 MNHNS, CDR2 SASEGT. J lost 5 bases, V lost 2 bases, and 6 bases had no gene match. This CDR3 has 16 residues.